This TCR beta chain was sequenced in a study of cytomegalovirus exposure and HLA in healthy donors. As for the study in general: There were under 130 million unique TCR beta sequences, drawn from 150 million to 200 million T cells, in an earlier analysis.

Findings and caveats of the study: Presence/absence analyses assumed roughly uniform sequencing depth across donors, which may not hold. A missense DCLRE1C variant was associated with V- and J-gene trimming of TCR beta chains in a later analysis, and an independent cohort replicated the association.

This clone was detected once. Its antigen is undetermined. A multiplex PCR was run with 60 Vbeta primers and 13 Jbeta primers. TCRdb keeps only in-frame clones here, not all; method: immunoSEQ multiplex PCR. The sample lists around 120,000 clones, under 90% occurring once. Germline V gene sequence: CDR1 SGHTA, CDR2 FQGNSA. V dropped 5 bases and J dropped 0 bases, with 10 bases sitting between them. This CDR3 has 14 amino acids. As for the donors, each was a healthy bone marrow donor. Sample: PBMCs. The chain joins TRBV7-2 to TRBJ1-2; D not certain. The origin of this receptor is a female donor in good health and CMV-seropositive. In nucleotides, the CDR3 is TGTGCCAGCAGCCCCCGACGGGCTAACTATGGCTACACCTTC. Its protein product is CASSPRRANYGYTF.